This entry features one TCR beta chain sequence. Its target is not known. Cells sorted by CD45RO/CCR7/CD25/CD127/CD95/CD27 comprised CD4+ naive, central memory, regulatory and stem cell-like memory cells. This sample is part of a study of beta chain features in type 1 diabetes. Across the study: Across every sample, 107,917,701 sorted cells were examined in total. Points from the study as a whole: VDJ junctions from type 1 diabetes patients carried fewer insertions and larger deletions.

The whole isolated RNA underwent reverse transcription, so sequencing captured expressed TCRB transcripts. Data came from immunoSEQ multiplex PCR; TCRdb stores just in-frame clones and leaves some out. The table records fewer than 900,000 clones, under 20% of them present only once. Looked up from germline, CDR1 is SGDLS and CDR2 is YYNGEE. V was clipped by 0 bases and J by 4 bases, with 16 bases between them. This CDR3 is built from 16 residues. The origin of this receptor is a woman aged 18-30 years in good health. Sequenced: naive CD4+ T cells from blood. The chain couples TRBV9 to TRBJ1-2; D unclear. The CDR3 DNA follows: TGTGCCAGCAGCGTAGTCGAATCTTCTTCTGGCTATGGCTACACCTTC. The encoded protein is CASSVVESSSGYGYTF.